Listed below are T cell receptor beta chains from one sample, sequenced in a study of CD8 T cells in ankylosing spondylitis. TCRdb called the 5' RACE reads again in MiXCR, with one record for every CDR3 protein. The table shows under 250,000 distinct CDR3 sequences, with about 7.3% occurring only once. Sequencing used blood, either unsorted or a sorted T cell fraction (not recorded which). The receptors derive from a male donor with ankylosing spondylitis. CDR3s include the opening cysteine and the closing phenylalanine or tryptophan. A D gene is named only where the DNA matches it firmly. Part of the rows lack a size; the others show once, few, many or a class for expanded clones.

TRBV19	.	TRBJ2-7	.	CASRAGEAYEQYF	TGTGCCAGTAGGGCAGGGGAGGCCTACGAGCAGTACTTC
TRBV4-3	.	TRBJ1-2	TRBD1	CASSPHTGVQYGYTF	TGCGCCAGCAGCCCGCATACAGGGGTGCAGTATGGCTACACCTTC
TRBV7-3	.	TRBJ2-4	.	CASSSGISCYQYF	TGTGCCAGCAGCTCCGGGATTAGCTGCTATCAGTACTTC
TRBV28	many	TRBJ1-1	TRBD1	CASSSPPTGSRTEAFF	TGTGCCAGCAGTTCGCCCCCGACAGGGAGTAGAACTGAAGCTTTCTTT
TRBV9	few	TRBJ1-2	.	CASSVNFNSGSFGGYTF	TGTGCCAGCAGCGTAAACTTCAACAGCGGGTCTTTTGGTGGCTACACCTTC
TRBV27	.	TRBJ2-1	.	CASSSPRGNNEQFF	TGTGCCAGCAGTAGCCCCCGTGGGAACAATGAGCAGTTCTTC
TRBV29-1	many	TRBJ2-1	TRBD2	CSVEEGGVEQFF	TGCAGCGTTGAAGAGGGAGGGGTTGAGCAGTTCTTC
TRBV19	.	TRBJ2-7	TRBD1	CASSMRTGSHPEQYF	TGTGCCAGTAGTATGCGGACAGGGAGCCATCCGGAGCAGTACTTC
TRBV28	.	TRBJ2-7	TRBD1	CASSATGTGGEQYF	TGTGCCAGCAGCGCGACCGGGACAGGAGGTGAGCAGTACTTC
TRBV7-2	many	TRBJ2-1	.	CASSLLAVPSSYNEQFF	TGTGCCAGCAGCTTATTAGCGGTCCCGAGCTCCTACAATGAGCAGTTCTTC
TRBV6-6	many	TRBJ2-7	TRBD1	CASRGTGSYEQYF	TGTGCCAGCAGAGGGACAGGATCCTACGAGCAGTACTTC
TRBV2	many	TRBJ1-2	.	CASSEALGVYGYTF	TGTGCCAGCAGTGAAGCGCTTGGGGTCTATGGCTACACCTTC
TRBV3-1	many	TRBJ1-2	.	CASSQARGYGYTF	TGTGCCAGCAGCCAAGCCAGGGGCTATGGCTACACCTTC
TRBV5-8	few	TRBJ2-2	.	CASSFQGGELFF	TGTGCCAGCAGCTTTCAGGGCGGGGAGCTGTTTTTT
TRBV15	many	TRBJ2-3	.	CATSRESGGTDTQYF	TGTGCCACCAGCAGAGAAAGTGGGGGCACAGATACGCAGTATTTT
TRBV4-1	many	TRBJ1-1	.	CASSQDRGPMGAFF	TGCGCCAGCAGCCAAGATCGGGGCCCTATGGGAGCTTTCTTT
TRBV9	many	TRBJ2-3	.	CASSYISDTQYF	TGTGCCAGCAGCTATATTTCAGATACGCAGTATTTT
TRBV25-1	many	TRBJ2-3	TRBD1	CASSPVGTEFPDTQYF	TGTGCCAGCAGTCCCGTCGGGACAGAATTCCCAGATACGCAGTATTTT
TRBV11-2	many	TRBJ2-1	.	CASNRAPASF	TGTGCCAGCAACCGGGCCCCCGCGTCCTTC
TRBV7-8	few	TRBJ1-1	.	CASSGLGGAVTEAFF	TGTGCCAGCAGCGGCCTCGGGGGAGCAGTCACTGAAGCTTTCTTT
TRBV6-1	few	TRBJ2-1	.	CASKAVWGGEQFF	TGTGCCAGCAAGGCGGTGTGGGGTGGGGAGCAGTTCTTC
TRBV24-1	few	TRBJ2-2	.	CATSDGWAPNTGELFF	TGTGCCACCAGTGATGGGTGGGCCCCGAACACCGGGGAGCTGTTTTTT
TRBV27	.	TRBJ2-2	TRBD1	CASTLAGQGTGELFF	TGTGCCAGCACTTTGGCGGGACAGGGAACCGGGGAGCTGTTTTTT
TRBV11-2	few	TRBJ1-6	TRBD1	CASSPRGTGISYNSPLHF	TGTGCCAGCAGCCCGAGGGGGACAGGCATCTCCTATAATTCACCCCTCCACTTT
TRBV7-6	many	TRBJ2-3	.	CASSLLGVPTDTQYF	TGTGCCAGCAGCTTATTGGGCGTACCTACAGATACGCAGTATTTT
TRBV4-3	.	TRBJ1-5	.	CASSQDRFGNQPQHF	TGCGCCAGCAGCCAAGATCGGTTCGGCAATCAGCCCCAGCATTTT
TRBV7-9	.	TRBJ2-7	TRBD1	CASSGRDSVSYEQYF	TGTGCCAGCAGCGGTCGGGACAGCGTCTCCTACGAGCAGTACTTC
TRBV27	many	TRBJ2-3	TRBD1	CASSLRTRQGTDTQYF	TGTGCCAGCAGTTTAAGGACGAGACAGGGGACAGATACGCAGTATTTT
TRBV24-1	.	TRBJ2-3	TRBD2	CATSPPGLAGTGYTQYF	TGTGCCACCAGCCCCCCGGGACTAGCGGGGACCGGGTATACGCAGTATTTT
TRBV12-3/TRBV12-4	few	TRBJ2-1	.	CASSLIGKFF	TGTGCCAGCAGTTTAATCGGAAAGTTCTTC
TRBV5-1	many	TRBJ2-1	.	CASSLGGSPAYNEQFF	TGCGCCAGCAGCTTGGGCGGATCGCCGGCCTACAATGAGCAGTTCTTC
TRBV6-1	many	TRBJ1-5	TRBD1	CASRHRDRERSQPQHF	TGTGCCAGCAGGCACCGGGACAGGGAGAGGAGCCAGCCCCAGCATTTT
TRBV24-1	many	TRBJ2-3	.	CATSRHSHTDTQYF	TGTGCCACCAGTAGGCACTCCCACACAGATACGCAGTATTTT
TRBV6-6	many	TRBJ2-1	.	CASGSAGEQFF	TGTGCCAGCGGTTCCGCCGGGGAGCAGTTCTTC
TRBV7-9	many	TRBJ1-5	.	CASSPTEGGDQPQHF	TGTGCCAGCTCCCCCACGGAGGGCGGCGATCAGCCCCAGCATTTT
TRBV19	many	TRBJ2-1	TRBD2	CASKGGGARNNEQFF	TGTGCCAGTAAGGGCGGGGGGGCAAGGAACAATGAGCAGTTCTTC
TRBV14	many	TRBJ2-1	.	CASSQDRRAPDYNEQFF	TGTGCCAGCAGCCAAGATAGGAGGGCCCCTGATTACAATGAGCAGTTCTTC
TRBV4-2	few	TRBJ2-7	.	CASSPTTWGGNPYEQYF	TGTGCCAGCAGCCCAACGACATGGGGCGGAAACCCCTACGAGCAGTACTTC
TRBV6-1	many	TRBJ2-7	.	CASSDDSSYSYEQYF	TGTGCCAGCAGTGATGATAGCAGTTACTCCTACGAGCAGTACTTC
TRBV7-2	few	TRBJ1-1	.	CASSLEAGGSAFF	TGTGCCAGCAGCTTAGAGGCGGGGGGTTCGGCTTTCTTT
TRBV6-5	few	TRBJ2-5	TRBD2	CASSYSAGGLMDQYF	TGTGCCAGCAGTTACTCGGCGGGAGGGTTGATGGACCAGTACTTC
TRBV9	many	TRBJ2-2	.	CASSVEVSDYTGELFF	TGTGCCAGCAGCGTAGAAGTCAGTGACTACACCGGGGAGCTGTTTTTT
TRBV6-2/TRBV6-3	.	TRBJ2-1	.	CASSRWGSQFF	TGTGCCAGTTCAAGGTGGGGGTCTCAGTTCTTC
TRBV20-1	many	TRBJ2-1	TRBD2	CSARVLAGANNEQFF	TGCAGTGCTAGAGTCCTAGCGGGAGCAAACAATGAGCAGTTCTTC
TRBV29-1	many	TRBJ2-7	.	CSAQDSYEQYF	TGCAGCGCCCAGGACAGTTACGAGCAGTACTTC
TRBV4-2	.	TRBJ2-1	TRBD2	CASSQGLAVSNEQFF	TGTGCCAGCAGCCAAGGACTAGCGGTGTCAAATGAGCAGTTCTTC
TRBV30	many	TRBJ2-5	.	CAWSEHRLGETQYF	TGTGCCTGGAGTGAGCATAGGTTGGGAGAGACCCAGTACTTC
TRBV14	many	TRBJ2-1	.	CASSQEEGLGPPYNEQFF	TGTGCCAGCAGCCAAGAGGAAGGCTTGGGCCCCCCCTACAATGAGCAGTTCTTC
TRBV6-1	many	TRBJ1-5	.	CASSEAQTRGQPQHF	TGTGCCAGCAGTGAAGCTCAGACAAGGGGTCAGCCCCAGCATTTT
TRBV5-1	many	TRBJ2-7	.	CASNSASPLYEQYF	TGCGCCAGCAATTCGGCTAGCCCATTGTACGAGCAGTACTTC
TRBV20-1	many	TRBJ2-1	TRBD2	CSARDWLAGGSNEQFF	TGCAGTGCTAGAGATTGGCTAGCGGGAGGCAGCAATGAGCAGTTCTTC
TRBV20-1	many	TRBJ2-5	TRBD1	CSATTGQGKETQYF	TGCAGTGCAACCACCGGACAGGGAAAAGAGACCCAGTACTTC
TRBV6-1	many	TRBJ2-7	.	CASRTTPQDYEQYF	TGTGCCAGCAGGACGACACCGCAGGACTACGAGCAGTACTTC
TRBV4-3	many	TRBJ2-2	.	CASSQDRAGTGELFF	TGCGCCAGCAGCCAAGACAGGGCGGGCACCGGGGAGCTGTTTTTT
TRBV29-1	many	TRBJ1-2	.	CSVSVGYTF	TGCAGCGTTTCCGTTGGCTACACCTTC
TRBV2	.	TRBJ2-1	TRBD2	CASRYGLASNEQFF	TGTGCCAGCAGGTACGGACTAGCTAGCAATGAGCAGTTCTTC
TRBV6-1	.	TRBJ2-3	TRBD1	CASSPGQGYSWVPDTQYF	TGTGCCAGCAGCCCGGGACAGGGTTACAGCTGGGTCCCAGATACGCAGTATTTT
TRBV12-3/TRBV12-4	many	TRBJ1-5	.	CASSFGPNQPQHF	TGTGCCAGCAGTTTCGGCCCAAATCAGCCCCAGCATTTT
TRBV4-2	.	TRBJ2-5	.	CASSQAFLRGVQTQYF	TGTGCCAGCAGCCAAGCGTTTCTACGGGGAGTTCAGACCCAGTACTTC